This T cell receptor beta chain came from a study of CD8 T cells in Susac syndrome. Looking at the study overall: Within the group of sequenced Susac syndrome patients, more than five had active disease and 8 or 9 were in remission.

The diagnostic criteria were recently defined, and patients with Susac syndrome met them for definite or probable disease. The RNA, about 0.5 to 1 ug, was put through reverse transcription using random hexamers. The CDR3 of TCR beta was amplified by immunoSEQ multiplex PCR across 54 Vbeta and 13 Jbeta. TCRdb fed the immunoSEQ multiplex PCR reads into MiXCR, producing one record per CDR3 protein. This repertoire shows about 75,000 distinct CDR3 sequences, approximately 93% found once; its top ten account for 0.4% to 0.55%. Germline V gene lookup returns CDR1 MRHNA and CDR2 SNTAGT. V gave up 2 bases and J gave up 7 bases; unmatched junction bases: 4. This CDR3 is 14 amino acids long.

The clonotype originates from a human donor with Susac syndrome. The chain joins TRBV6-4 to TRBJ2-1, with 8 bases that match TRBD2. The material sequenced was CD8+ T cells from PBMCs. The CDR3 bases are TGTGCCAGCAGTGACCCTCGGGGGGGGAATGAGCAGTTCTTC. This codes for CASSDPRGGNEQFF.